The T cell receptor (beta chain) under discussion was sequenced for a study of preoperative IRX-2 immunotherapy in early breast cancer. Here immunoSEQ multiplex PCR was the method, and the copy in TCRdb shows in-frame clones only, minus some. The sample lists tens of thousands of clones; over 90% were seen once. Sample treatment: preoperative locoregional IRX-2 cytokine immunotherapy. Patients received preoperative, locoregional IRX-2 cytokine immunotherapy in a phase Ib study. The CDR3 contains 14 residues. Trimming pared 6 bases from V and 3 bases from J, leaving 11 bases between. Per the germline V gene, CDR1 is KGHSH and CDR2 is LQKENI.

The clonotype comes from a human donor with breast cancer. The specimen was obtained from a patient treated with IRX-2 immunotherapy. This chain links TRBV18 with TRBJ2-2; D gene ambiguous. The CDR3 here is CASSKDIHTGELFF. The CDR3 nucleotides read TGTGCCAGCTCGAAGGATATACACACCGGGGAGCTGTTTTTT.